The 11 T cell receptor beta chains in this list originate from one sample, sequenced in a study of blood T cell repertoires in COVID-19. TCRdb's copy holds only in-frame clones and misses some; the assay was immunoSEQ multiplex PCR. The sample has a few hundred thousand clones, roughly 80% seen once; the top ten hold around 4%. The material sequenced was peripheral blood. The receptors here all came from a man between 60 and 70 years old with acute or convalescent COVID-19.

The chain uses TRBV4-1 and TRBJ2-2; 10 bases align to TRBD1. The ends lost 1 base at V and 5 bases at J; junction bases unmatched: 7. The CDR3 length is 17 residues. Germline V gene data show CDR1 as MGHRA and CDR2 as YSYEKL. Here the CDR3 DNA reads TGCGCCAGCAGCCAAGGGCCGGGACAGGGGTGGACCGGGGAGCTGTTTTTT. This sequence encodes CASSQGPGQGWTGELFF.

The V gene is TRBV2, the J gene TRBJ2-7; tentatively, D is TRBD2 (7 bases). Per germline, CDR1 SNHLY and CDR2 FYNNEI. The CDR3 runs to 13 residues. Trimming took 3 bases from V and 7 from J, leaving 13 bases between them. CDR3 region: CASSDGGAREQYF. DNA of the CDR3: TGTGCCAGCAGTGATGGGGGGGCGCGGGAGCAGTACTTC.

This clone was counted between two and nine times. The J gene is TRBJ1-5, the V gene TRBV12-3 or TRBV12-4; 7 nucleotides match TRBD1. V dropped 6 bases and J dropped 15; count of bases not matched to a gene: 14. The CDR3 is made up of 13 amino acids. The DNA of the CDR3 is TGTGCCAGCAGCCCAACGGACAGGAGTAATTTGCATTTT. Translated: CASSPTDRSNLHF.

This clone has just a few counts. This chain uses TRBV5-1 with TRBJ2-5, with 8 bases aligning to TRBD2. Germline CDR1 reads SGHRS; CDR2 reads YFSETQ. The CDR3 runs 15 residues. V shed 9 bases, J shed 5 bases, and the junction held 15 bases outside the gene matches. Written as DNA, the CDR3 is TGCGCCACCTCCCTCGGGGGGGCGCTGAGGGAGACCCAGTACTTC. It encodes CATSLGGALRETQYF.

This chain links TRBV13 with TRBJ2-3; the match to TRBD2 covers 9 bases. Germline CDR1 PRHDT, CDR2 FYEKMQ (reference sequence). CDR3 length equals 17 residues. J was trimmed by 5 bases and V by 4 bases; bases with no gene match: 13. This chain's CDR3 is CASSSPQRGVVRDTQYF. Here the CDR3 DNA reads TGTGCCAGCAGCTCCCCACAGCGGGGGGTCGTGAGAGATACGCAGTATTTT.

V is TRBV10-3 and J is TRBJ1-5; possible D gene TRBD1, 5 bases. Germline CDR1 and CDR2: ENHRY and SYGVKD. This CDR3 is 15 amino acids long. V shed 0 bases and J shed 6 bases, with 12 bases lying between them. CDR3 bases: TGTGCCATCAGTGAGTCGAAAGGGCAGGGTCAGCCCCAGCATTTT. Protein sequence: CAISESKGQGQPQHF.

This clone was found a few times. The chain combines TRBV28 with TRBJ1-2; 8 bases line up with TRBD1. Germline trimming cut 6 bases from V and 6 bases from J; bases unmatched to any gene: 6. The germline V gene encodes CDR1 MDHEN and CDR2 SYDVKM. The CDR3 is made up of 13 amino acids. CDR3 nucleotide sequence: TGTGCCAGCAGCCTAACAGGGGGGAATGGCTACACCTTC. Translated, it gives CASSLTGGNGYTF.

The chain employs TRBV7-3 and TRBJ2-1; 10 bases line up with TRBD2. Germline CDR1 reads SGHTA; CDR2 reads FQGTGA. The CDR3 extends over 16 amino acids. The ends lost 6 bases at V and 4 bases at J; junction bases unmatched: 9. The CDR3, as DNA: TGTGCCAGCAGGATTGCCGGGACTAGCGATTACAATGAGCAGTTCTTC. This translates into CASRIAGTSDYNEQFF.

This clone was counted between two and nine times. In DNA, the CDR3 is TGTGCCAGCAGCCAAGAGGGGACAGGGGCGCCTAATGAAAAACTGTTTTTT. Protein product: CASSQEGTGAPNEKLFF. This chain connects TRBV3-1 (or the pseudogene TRBV3-2) to TRBJ1-4; 10 positions match TRBD1. Germline loops: CDR1 LGHDT, CDR2 YNNKEL (reference sequence). V shed 0 bases, J shed 3 bases, and the junction held 4 bases outside the gene matches. The length of the CDR3 is 17 residues.

The rearrangement links TRBV6-1 to TRBJ1-2; D may be TRBD1 (6 bases). The CDR3 has 14 amino acids. V was trimmed by 3 bases and J by 8 bases, leaving 16 bases between them. Germline CDR1 is MNHNS and CDR2 is SASEGT. CDR3 sequence: CASSDSQGWRGYTF. DNA for the CDR3: TGTGCCAGCAGTGATTCGCAGGGGTGGAGAGGCTACACCTTC.

V is TRBV21-1 and J is TRBJ2-7; the table's D call TRBD2 went unverified against the DNA. TRBV21-1 is a pseudogene segment. The CDR3 runs 16 residues. DNA of the CDR3: TGTGCCAGCAGCAAAGGTGGCCAGGAGGGTCCCTACGAGCAGTACTTC. Residues: CASSKGGQEGPYEQYF.